A single sample gave rise to the 24 T cell receptor beta chains below, sequenced in a study of blood T cell repertoires in COVID-19. The method was immunoSEQ multiplex PCR; TCRdb's version includes in-frame clones alone and lacks a portion of them. The sample records fewer than 150,000 clones, roughly four fifths being singletons. The material sequenced was peripheral blood. Receptor source: a human donor in a cohort sampled during active COVID-19.

The chain couples TRBV6-6 to TRBJ1-1, with D perhaps TRBD1 (6 bases). The V end lost 4 bases, the J end lost 6 bases, and 18 bases lay between the germline ends. Germline V gives CDR1 MNHNY, CDR2 SVGAGI (reference sequence). The CDR3 consists of 15 residues. DNA for the CDR3: TGTGCCAGCAGTTTCCTTTACAGGGTGGACGCTGAAGCTTTCTTT. It yields the protein CASSFLYRVDAEAFF.

The chain has TRBV19 and TRBJ1-2; 7 bases are shared with TRBD1. Germline CDR1 is LNHDA and CDR2 is SQIVND (reference sequence). CDR3 length: 14 residues. Trimming took 6 bases from V and 0 from J; bases not matched to a gene: 4. Here the CDR3 reads CASSGTATNYGYTF. As DNA, the CDR3 is TGTGCCAGTAGCGGGACAGCAACTAACTATGGCTACACCTTC.

This clone appeared once. The chain carries TRBV18 and TRBJ1-3, with D perhaps matching TRBD1 (5 bases). The V gene lost 4 bases and the J gene lost 0 bases, with 25 bases spanning the gap. CDR1 is KGHSH and CDR2 is LQKENI in the germline V gene. The CDR3 spans 20 residues. The CDR3 bases are TGTGCCAGCTCACAACCGGGCCAGGCCGACAGCAGCTACTCTGGAAACACCATATATTTT. It codes for CASSQPGQADSSYSGNTIYF.

The chain combines TRBV5-4 with TRBJ2-3; 10 bases match TRBD2. Germline CDR1 reads SGHNT; CDR2 reads YYREEE (reference sequence). The CDR3 totals 17 residues. V trimming: 1 base; J trimming: 2 bases; junction bases outside the gene matches: 7. CDR3 residues: CASSLSASGGLTDTQYF. In DNA form, the CDR3 reads TGTGCCAGCAGCTTGTCCGCTAGCGGGGGCCTCACAGATACGCAGTATTTT.

The genes are TRBV19 and TRBJ1-1; TRBD1 aligns across 9 bases. V lost 8 bases, J lost 6 bases, and 10 bases stayed unmatched. The CDR3 covers 14 residues. Germline V gene sequence: CDR1 LNHDA, CDR2 SQIVND (reference sequence). In DNA, the CDR3 is TGTGCCAGTGGCCTACAGGGGGCGCCGGCTGAAGCTTTCTTT. Translating it yields CASGLQGAPAEAFF.

The chain links TRBV6-5 to TRBJ2-1, with 7 bases identical to TRBD2. The CDR3 runs to 13 residues. Germline V gives CDR1 MNHEY, CDR2 SVGAGI. The V and J ends lost 11 bases and 4 bases, in that order; junction bases with no gene match: 8. The CDR3 loop is CASRRGIYNEQFF. In DNA form, the CDR3 reads TGTGCCTCCCGGCGGGGGATATACAATGAGCAGTTCTTC.

For the CDR3, the DNA is TGTGCCAGCAGTTACTCGAGGCGCCGGGACACTGAAGCTTTCTTT. It codes for CASSYSRRRDTEAFF. V gene TRBV6-5 combines with J gene TRBJ1-1, with D unresolved. V lost 0 bases to trimming and J lost 3 bases, with 11 bases between them. The CDR3 consists of 15 residues. Germline CDR1 MNHEY, CDR2 SVGAGI.

The J gene is TRBJ2-7, the V gene TRBV2; the D gene is possibly TRBD1 (6 bases). CDR1 and CDR2 from the germline V gene are SNHLY and FYNNEI. The CDR3 totals 13 residues. Trimming took 8 bases from V and 0 from J, leaving 11 bases between them. The CDR3 loop is CASWTASSYEQYF. CDR3 DNA sequence: TGTGCCAGCTGGACAGCAAGCTCCTACGAGCAGTACTTC.

The chain carries TRBV7-9 and TRBJ1-2; possibly TRBD1 for D (5 bases). Germline CDR1 SEHNR, CDR2 FQNEAQ (reference sequence). The CDR3 totals 11 residues. Trimming stripped 10 bases from V and 7 bases from J, with 13 bases between. Written as DNA, the CDR3 is TGTGCCACCCAGGGCCCGCGTGGCTACACCTTC. Translation gives CATQGPRGYTF.

The V and J genes are TRBV7-8 and TRBJ2-3; 7 bases are a match to TRBD2. The CDR3 loop spans 15 amino acids. V lost 5 bases, J lost 0 bases, and 5 bases stayed unmatched. Germline V CDR1 and CDR2: SGHVS, FQNEAQ. CDR3 amino acids: CASSPRGYSTDTQYF. Written as DNA, the CDR3 is TGTGCCAGCAGCCCGCGGGGGTACAGCACAGATACGCAGTATTTT.

This chain joins TRBV30 and TRBJ2-1; tentatively, D is TRBD2 (6 bases). The V gene's germline CDR1 is GTSNPN and CDR2 SVGIG (reference sequence). The germline V and J ends were trimmed by 3 bases and 0 bases, with 6 bases remaining between them. The CDR3 runs to 13 residues. The CDR3, as DNA: TGTGCCTGGAGGGGACTCTCCTACAATGAGCAGTTCTTC. Its protein product is CAWRGLSYNEQFF.

A word on this clone: Other DNA variants within this sample encode the same CDR3. The chain has TRBV6-5 and TRBJ1-5, with D possibly matching TRBD1 (6 bases). V was trimmed by 6 bases and J by 1 base, leaving 10 bases between them. Germline CDR1 reads MNHEY; CDR2 reads SVGAGI. This CDR3 is built from 14 residues. This chain's CDR3 is CASRGGASNQPQHF. In DNA, the CDR3 is TGTGCCAGCAGGGGGGGGGCCAGCAATCAGCCCCAGCATTTT.

The genes are TRBV10-3 and TRBJ2-2; TRBD1 matches at 7 bases. The V gene end was trimmed by 2 bases and the J gene end by 5 bases; junction bases not matched to a gene: 5. Germline CDR1 reads ENHRY; CDR2 reads SYGVKD. CDR3 length equals 15 residues. In DNA form, the CDR3 reads TGTGCCATCAGTGAGGCGGCACAGGGGACCGGGGAGCTGTTTTTT. Encoded protein: CAISEAAQGTGELFF.

The chain employs TRBV5-1 and TRBJ1-6, with 10 positions matching TRBD1. V trimming: 1 base; J trimming: 5 bases; junction bases outside the gene matches: 6. Germline-derived CDR1 and CDR2 are SGHRS and YFSETQ. The CDR3 has 17 amino acids. CDR3 bases: TGCGCCAGCAGCTTGTTAGGGACAGGGGAAGATAATTCACCCCTCCACTTT. This translates into CASSLLGTGEDNSPLHF.

As to this clone: Other DNA sequences within the sample encode an identical CDR3. The J gene is TRBJ2-7, the V gene TRBV19; 9 nucleotides match TRBD1. V dropped 3 bases and J dropped 4; count of bases not matched to a gene: 1. The CDR3 has 13 amino acids. CDR1 LNHDA and CDR2 SQIVND come from the germline V gene (reference sequence). CDR3 amino acids: CASSMGQGYEQYF. CDR3 DNA: TGTGCCAGTAGTATGGGACAGGGATACGAGCAGTACTTC. The full variable domain, completed using reference TRBV19 and TRBJ2-7, is DGGITQSPKYLFRKEGQNVTLSCEQNLNHDAMYWYRQDPGQGLRLIYYSQIVNDFQKGDIAEGYSVSREKKESFPLTVTSAQKNPTAFYLCASSMGQGYEQYFGPGTRLTVT.

The J gene is TRBJ2-7, the V gene TRBV6-1, with 13 bases identical to TRBD2. V lost 4 bases, J lost 0 bases, and 9 bases stayed unmatched. CDR3 size: 18 residues. Looked up from germline, CDR1 is MNHNS and CDR2 is SASEGT. The CDR3 region has the DNA TGTGCCAGCAGTGTGGGACTAGCGGGGCCTCACAGCTCCTACGAGCAGTACTTC. This sequence encodes CASSVGLAGPHSSYEQYF.

The chain uses TRBV4-1 and TRBJ2-2; TRBD2 is a possible D gene (5 bases). Germline V gives CDR1 MGHRA, CDR2 YSYEKL. V was clipped by 4 bases and J by 0 bases, with 12 bases between them. The CDR3 totals 16 residues. CDR3 nucleotides: TGCGCCAGCAGCCTAAACTGGGGAGCGAACACCGGGGAGCTGTTTTTT. Residues: CASSLNWGANTGELFF.

The rearrangement links TRBV7-8 to TRBJ2-5; 12 bases are shared with TRBD2. The trim removed 1 base at V and 6 bases at J, leaving 9 bases unmatched. The CDR3 runs to 17 residues. Per germline, CDR1 SGHVS and CDR2 FQNEAQ. The chain's CDR3 is CASSLGTTSGGIKTQYF. In DNA, the CDR3 is TGTGCCAGCAGCTTAGGGACGACTAGCGGGGGAATAAAGACCCAGTACTTC. Full variable domain (remainder filled in from reference TRBV7-8 and TRBJ2-5): GAGVSQSPRYKVAKRGQDVALRCDPISGHVSLFWYQQALGQGPEFLTYFQNEAQLDKSGLPSDRFFAERPEGSVSTLKIQRTQQEDSAVYLCASSLGTTSGGIKTQYFGPGTRLLVL.

The V and J genes are TRBV11-2 and TRBJ2-3, with a weak D call TRBD2 (6 bases). Germline V gives CDR1 SGHAT, CDR2 FQNNGV. The V gene lost 7 bases and the J gene lost 6 bases, with 17 bases spanning the gap. The CDR3 has 14 amino acids. CDR3 sequence: CASTLAGSVDTQYF. The CDR3 region has the DNA TGTGCCAGCACCCTAGCCGGGAGTGTGGATACGCAGTATTTT.

The rearrangement links TRBV11-2 to TRBJ2-3; 7 nucleotides agree with TRBD1. The V gene end was trimmed by 7 bases and the J gene end by 3 bases; junction bases not matched to a gene: 13. This CDR3 spans 16 amino acids. Germline lookup yields CDR1 SGHAT and CDR2 FQNNGV. The CDR3 loop is CASIEGAGAPTDTQYF. The CDR3 DNA reads TGTGCCAGCATCGAGGGGGCGGGCGCCCCAACAGATACGCAGTATTTT.

Remarks on this clone: This sample also contains other DNA sequences that code for the same CDR3. The CDR3 loop reads CASSPEGANYGYTF. CDR3 DNA sequence: TGTGCCAGCTCACCCGAGGGGGCTAACTATGGCTACACCTTC. V gene TRBV18 combines with J gene TRBJ1-2, with a weak D call TRBD1 (6 bases). The CDR3 length is 14 residues. Looked up from germline, CDR1 is KGHSH and CDR2 is LQKENI. Trimming took off 3 bases at V and 0 bases at J, with 8 bases between the two ends.

V usage is TRBV18 and J usage is TRBJ1-5; no clear D. The CDR3 is 14 amino acids. Trimming removed 4 bases from V and 3 bases from J, with 10 bases in between. CDR1 is KGHSH and CDR2 is LQKENI in the germline V gene. The CDR3 DNA reads TGTGCCAGCTCACTTTACAATGACAATCAGCCCCAGCATTTT. Residues: CASSLYNDNQPQHF.

This chain links TRBV12-2 with TRBJ2-5; the DNA was not compared with TRBD2, the D call given in the table. TRBV12-2 is a listed pseudogene. The CDR3 is 17 amino acids. The CDR3, as DNA: TGTGCAAGTCGCTTAGGGTATCGGGGGAAGAAGTCGGAGACCCAGTACTTC. Residues: CASRLGYRGKKSETQYF.

The chain carries TRBV5-4 and TRBJ2-3, with TRBD2 identical over 7 bases. The CDR3 length is 16 residues. Per germline, CDR1 SGHNT and CDR2 YYREEE (reference sequence). The V gene end was trimmed by 4 bases and the J gene end by 0 bases; junction bases not matched to a gene: 8. The CDR3: CASSPGTNPSTDTQYF. CDR3 DNA: TGTGCCAGCAGCCCCGGGACTAACCCTAGCACAGATACGCAGTATTTT.